This TCR beta chain stems from a study of CD8 T cells in ankylosing spondylitis. Overall study findings and caveats: Existing reports had already noted some motif variants in reactive arthritis synovial fluid and blood. Reportedly, matched ankylosing spondylitis synovial fluid was significantly enriched for disease-linked clones.

This CDR3 has 14 amino acids. Trimming stripped 6 bases from V and 0 bases from J, with 10 bases between. Germline values: CDR1 SGHTA, CDR2 FQGTGA. This clonotype was counted ten times or more. Its specificity is not known. The TCR beta libraries were generated through quantitative 5'-RACE incorporating molecular barcodes. TCRdb processed the 5' RACE reads anew with MiXCR; each CDR3 protein has one entry. The sample includes 130,000 or so distinct CDR3 sequences, about 7% of them seen just once. What was sequenced was blood, either unsorted or a sorted T cell fraction (not recorded which). This chain uses TRBV7-3 with TRBJ2-3; tentatively, D is TRBD1 (5 bases). This TCR was sampled from a male donor with ankylosing spondylitis or in good health (not recorded which). The DNA of the CDR3 is TGTGCCAGCAGACCGACAGCTAGCACAGATACGCAGTATTTT. Amino acids: CASRPTASTDTQYF. The full variable domain, rest sourced from reference TRBV7-3 and TRBJ2-3, is GAGVSQTPSNKVTEKGKYVELRCDPISGHTALYWYRQSLGQGPEFLIYFQGTGAADDSGLPNDRFFAVRPEGSVSTLKIQRTERGDSAVYLCASRPTASTDTQYFGPGTRLTVL.